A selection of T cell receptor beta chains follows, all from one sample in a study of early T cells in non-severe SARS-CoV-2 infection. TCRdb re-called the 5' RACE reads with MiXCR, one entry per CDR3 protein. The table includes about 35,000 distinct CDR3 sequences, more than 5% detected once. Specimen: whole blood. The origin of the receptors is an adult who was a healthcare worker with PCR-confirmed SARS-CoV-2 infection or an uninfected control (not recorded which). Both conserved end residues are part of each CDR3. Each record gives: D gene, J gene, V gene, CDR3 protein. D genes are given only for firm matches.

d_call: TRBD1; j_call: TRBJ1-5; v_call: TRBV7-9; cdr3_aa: CASSQTGDRQPQHF
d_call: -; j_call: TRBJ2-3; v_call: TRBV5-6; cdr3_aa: CASSLGPRVATDTQYF
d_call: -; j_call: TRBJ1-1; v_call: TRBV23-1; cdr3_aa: CARRGVEAFF
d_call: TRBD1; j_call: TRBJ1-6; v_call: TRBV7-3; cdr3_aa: CASSAVKGANSPLHF
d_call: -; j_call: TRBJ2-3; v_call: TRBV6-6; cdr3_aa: CATNQDTQYF
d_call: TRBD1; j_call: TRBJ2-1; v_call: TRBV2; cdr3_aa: CASRPTGGGNYNEQFF
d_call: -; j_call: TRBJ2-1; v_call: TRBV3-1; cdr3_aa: CASSQGGNTRLGEQFF
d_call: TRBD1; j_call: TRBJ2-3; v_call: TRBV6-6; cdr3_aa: CASSSGQADTDTQYF
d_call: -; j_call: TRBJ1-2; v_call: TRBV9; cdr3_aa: CASSPHGWSEGYTF
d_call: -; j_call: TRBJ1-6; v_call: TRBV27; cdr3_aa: CASSWSGMGSPLHF
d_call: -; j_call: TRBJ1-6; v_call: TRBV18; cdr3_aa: CASSPGRGSFHF
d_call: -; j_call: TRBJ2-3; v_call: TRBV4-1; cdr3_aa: CASSQDREVGTDTQYF
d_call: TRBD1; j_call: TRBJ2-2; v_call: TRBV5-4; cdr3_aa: CASSLVLTGSRGGELFF
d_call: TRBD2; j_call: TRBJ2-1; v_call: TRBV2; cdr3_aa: CASRKGGSNYNEQFF
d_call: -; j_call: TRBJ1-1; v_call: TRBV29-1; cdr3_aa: CSARTAGTNTEAFF
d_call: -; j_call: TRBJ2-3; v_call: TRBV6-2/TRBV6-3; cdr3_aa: CASSRLQGTDTQYF